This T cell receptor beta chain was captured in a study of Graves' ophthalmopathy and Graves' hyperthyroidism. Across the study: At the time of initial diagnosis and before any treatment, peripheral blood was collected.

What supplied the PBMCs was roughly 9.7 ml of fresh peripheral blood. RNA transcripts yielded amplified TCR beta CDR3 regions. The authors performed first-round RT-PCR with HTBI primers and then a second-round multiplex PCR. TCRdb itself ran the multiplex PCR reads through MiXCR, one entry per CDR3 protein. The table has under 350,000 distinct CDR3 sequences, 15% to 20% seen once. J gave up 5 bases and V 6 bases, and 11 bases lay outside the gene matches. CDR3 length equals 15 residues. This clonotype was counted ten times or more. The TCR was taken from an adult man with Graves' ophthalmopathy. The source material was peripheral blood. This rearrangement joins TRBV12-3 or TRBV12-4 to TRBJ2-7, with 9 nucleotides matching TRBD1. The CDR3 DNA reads TGTGCCAGCAGAATGGCCGGGACAGGGTATAACGAGCAGTACTTC. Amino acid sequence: CASRMAGTGYNEQYF.